Shown below are 14 T cell receptor beta chains from a single sample sequenced in a study of radiation and T cells in renal cell carcinoma. Treatment of the sample: 15 Gy SBRT to primary tumor, nephrectomy 4 weeks later. Using immunoSEQ multiplex PCR, the repertoire was profiled, and TCRdb retains in-frame clones only, with some absent. This sample has about 9,300 clones, with 63% found just once. Sequencing was performed on tumor tissue, taken from a patient whose treatment included radiotherapy and nephrectomy. The receptors shown here come from a woman aged 50 to 65 with renal cell carcinoma.

The gene calls are TRBV5-1 and TRBJ1-2; 8 bases align to TRBD1. V was clipped by 2 bases and J by 5 bases; unmatched bases: 2. This CDR3 region has 13 residues. Germline V gene sequence: CDR1 SGHRS, CDR2 YFSETQ. The CDR3 sequence is CASSLQGEYGYTF. CDR3 DNA sequence: TGCGCCAGCAGCTTACAGGGGGAATATGGCTACACCTTC.

The CDR3 coding sequence is TGCGCCAGCAGCTTGGTACAGGGGAGCCTCGGGGGGCCCCTCCACTTT. Encoded protein: CASSLVQGSLGGPLHF. This chain uses TRBV5-1 with TRBJ1-6; TRBD1 agrees at 7 bases. J gave up 13 bases and V 0 bases, and 13 bases lay outside the gene matches. Germline CDR1 SGHRS, CDR2 YFSETQ. This CDR3 has 16 residues.

This clone was observed a handful of times. The V call is TRBV5-6, the J call TRBJ1-3, with D possibly TRBD1 on 6 matching bases. The CDR3 covers 13 residues. Trimming removed 4 bases from V and 3 bases from J, with 8 bases in between. Per the germline V gene, CDR1 is SGHDT and CDR2 is YYEEEE. The CDR3 spells CASSAGVGNTIYF. The CDR3 coding sequence is TGTGCCAGCAGCGCAGGGGTTGGAAACACCATATATTTT.

The rearrangement joins TRBV4-2 to TRBJ2-5, with unresolved D. Per the germline V gene, CDR1 is LGHNA and CDR2 is YNFKEQ. V was shortened by 5 bases and J by 4 bases, with 11 bases between the two germline ends. This CDR3 has 13 residues. This CDR3 reads CASSYGGAETQYF. The CDR3 region has the DNA TGTGCCAGCAGCTATGGTGGTGCAGAGACCCAGTACTTC.

The genes are TRBV5-4 and TRBJ2-5; D uncertain. Trimming took off 2 bases at V and 5 bases at J, with 19 bases between the two ends. The germline V gene has CDR1 SGHNT and CDR2 YYREEE (reference sequence). The CDR3 is made up of 16 amino acids. As DNA, the CDR3 is TGTGCCAGCAGCTTTTCTTGGGCGGAACATAGGGAGACCCAGTACTTC. Protein product: CASSFSWAEHRETQYF. Supplemented by reference TRBV5-4 and TRBJ2-5, the full variable domain reads ETGVTQSPTHLIKTRGQQVTLRCSSQSGHNTVSWYQQALGQGPQFIFQYYREEENGRGNFPPRFSGLQFPNYSSELNVNALELDDSALYLCASSFSWAEHRETQYFGPGTRLLVL.

This clone was seen more than once but under ten times. V gene TRBV6-1 combines with J gene TRBJ2-3, with D perhaps TRBD2 (6 bases). Germline lookup yields CDR1 MNHNS and CDR2 SASEGT. The CDR3 extends over 13 amino acids. Trimming shortened V by 10 bases and J by 6 bases, and 17 bases separated the two germline ends. The CDR3 loop is CAMAGKPEDTQYF. The CDR3 nucleotides are TGTGCCATGGCGGGGAAACCAGAGGATACGCAGTATTTT.

The chain couples TRBV4-3 to TRBJ1-6, with a tentative D call TRBD1 (6 bases). This CDR3 has 15 amino acids. Trimming cost V 4 bases and J 8 bases, with 15 bases left between them. Germline loops: CDR1 LGHNA, CDR2 YSLEER. The CDR3 reads CASSRLSGEYSPLHF. The CDR3 DNA sequence: TGCGCCAGCAGCCGGCTTTCAGGGGAATATTCACCCCTCCACTTT.

This clone occurred a few times. The genes are TRBV13 and TRBJ1-6; TRBD1 matches 8 bases. CDR1 and CDR2 (germline): PRHDT, FYEKMQ (reference sequence). V lost 5 bases, J lost 13 bases, and 10 bases stayed unmatched. This CDR3 is 14 amino acids long. DNA for the CDR3: TGTGCCAGCAGCCTAAGGACAGGGCTGCTGCCCCTCCACTTT. Its translation is CASSLRTGLLPLHF.

This rearrangement joins TRBV5-8 to TRBJ2-7; D remains ambiguous. The V end was cut by 1 base, the J end by 0 bases, with 5 bases between. This CDR3 contains 13 residues. Germline-derived CDR1 and CDR2 are SGHTS and YDEGEE. The CDR3 here is CASSLQVSYEQYF. CDR3 sequence (DNA): TGTGCCAGCAGCTTGCAGGTCTCCTACGAGCAGTACTTC.

J is TRBJ2-5 and V is TRBV27; D uncertain. With 3 bases removed from V and 4 bases from J, the gap between germline ends came to 6 bases. The germline V gene encodes CDR1 MNHEY and CDR2 SMNVEV (reference sequence). The CDR3 covers 12 residues. In DNA, the CDR3 is TGTGCCAGCAGTTTTTGGGGAGAGACCCAGTACTTC. Translated, it gives CASSFWGETQYF.

The chain links TRBV29-1 to TRBJ2-3; D unclear. Per the germline V gene, CDR1 is SQVTM and CDR2 is ANQGSEA. The CDR3 totals 10 residues. V shed 6 bases and J shed 8 bases, with 9 bases lying between them. The CDR3 region is CSVQSITQYF. In DNA form, the CDR3 reads TGCAGCGTGCAAAGTATTACGCAGTATTTT.

The chain carries TRBV7-2 and TRBJ2-2; TRBD2 agrees at 8 bases. The length of the CDR3 is 16 residues. V lost 5 bases, J lost 4 bases, and 9 bases stayed unmatched. CDR1 is SGHTA, CDR2 FQGNSA, per germline. CDR3 region: CASSPFGGRLTGELFF. CDR3 nucleotide sequence: TGTGCCAGCAGCCCATTTGGCGGGAGGCTCACCGGGGAGCTGTTTTTT.

The chain links TRBV27 to TRBJ2-1; 9 nucleotides agree with TRBD1. The CDR3 extends over 13 amino acids. With V trimmed by 6 bases and J by 5 bases, 2 bases remained unmatched. Germline loops: CDR1 MNHEY, CDR2 SMNVEV (reference sequence). The DNA of the CDR3 is TGTGCCAGCAGGGGACAGGGCCACAATGAGCAGTTCTTC. Translation gives CASRGQGHNEQFF.

The rearrangement joins TRBV7-9 to TRBJ1-4; no reliable D call. The CDR3 totals 14 residues. Between the trimmed V and J ends, which lost 6 bases and 5 bases, there was a span of 13 bases. Germline loops: CDR1 SEHNR, CDR2 FQNEAQ (reference sequence). CDR3 amino acids: CASSLDGYNEKLFF. CDR3 nucleotide sequence: TGTGCCAGCAGTCTGGACGGTTACAATGAAAAACTGTTTTTT.